This TCR beta chain came from a study of tumor-infiltrating lymphocytes in localized non-small cell lung cancer. V lost 4 bases and J 0 bases, leaving 14 bases between the germline ends. The CDR3 totals 15 residues. Germline lookup yields CDR1 SGHRS and CDR2 YFSETQ. Repertoires were generated with immunoSEQ multiplex PCR, while TCRdb's copy carries only in-frame clones and drops some. The sample lists roughly 16,000 clones; over 70% were seen once. Sequenced input: lung tumor tissue. This clonotype originated in a human donor with non-small cell lung cancer. This rearrangement joins TRBV5-1 to TRBJ2-7; tentatively, D is TRBD1 (6 bases). In DNA, the CDR3 is TGCGCCAGCAGCCCCCCCCAGGGGTACTCCTACGAGCAGTACTTC. This translates into CASSPPQGYSYEQYF.